The 23 T cell receptor beta chains below were found in one sample sequenced in a study of blood T cell repertoires in COVID-19. The repertoire was sequenced with immunoSEQ multiplex PCR; TCRdb's copy has only in-frame clones and lacks some. The sample contains some 390,000 clones, 75% to 90% of which appear only once. Sequencing was carried out using PBMCs or T cells enriched from blood (not recorded which). The receptors were gathered from a man aged 25 to 45 who had recovered from COVID-19.

CDR3 nucleotides: TGTGCCAGTAGTATGGAACAGAGACCAGATACGCAGTATTTT. It specifies CASSMEQRPDTQYF. This chain joins TRBV19 and TRBJ2-3; D gene uncertain. CDR1 LNHDA and CDR2 SQIVND come from the germline V gene (reference sequence). V lost 3 bases to trimming and J lost 4 bases, with 11 bases between them. The CDR3 extends over 14 amino acids.

V gene TRBV28 combines with J gene TRBJ2-7; no firm D call. Germline lookup yields CDR1 MDHEN and CDR2 SYDVKM. Trimming pared 4 bases from V and 3 bases from J, leaving 10 bases between. This CDR3 is built from 13 residues. This CDR3 reads CASSSPPGYEQYF. For the CDR3, the DNA is TGTGCCAGCAGTTCCCCTCCAGGCTACGAGCAGTACTTC.

This chain uses TRBV29-1 with TRBJ2-2, with 7 bases aligning to TRBD2. There are 14 residues in the CDR3. Losses at the gene ends were 2 bases for V and 6 bases for J; bases not matched to a gene: 6. Germline CDR1 SQVTM, CDR2 ANQGSEA. CDR3 residues: CSVESAGFAGELFF. CDR3 bases: TGCAGCGTTGAATCAGCGGGGTTTGCCGGGGAGCTGTTTTTT.

This chain joins TRBV18 and TRBJ2-6; D remains ambiguous. The CDR3 is made up of 18 amino acids. Germline CDR1 is KGHSH and CDR2 is LQKENI. V was pared by 2 bases and J by 0 bases, with 14 bases between. For the CDR3, the DNA is TGTGCCAGCTCACCAATTCCACGGGTAGCCTCTGGGGCCAACGTCCTGACTTTC. This sequence encodes CASSPIPRVASGANVLTF.

This chain links TRBV7-2 with TRBJ1-1; maybe TRBD1 (5 bases). Trimming cost V 5 bases and J 2 bases, with 12 bases left between them. The CDR3 contains 14 residues. The germline CDR1 and CDR2 sequences are SGHTA and FQGNSA. The CDR3 protein is CASSISTANTEAFF. In nucleotides, the CDR3 is TGTGCCAGCAGCATCTCGACAGCAAACACTGAAGCTTTCTTT.

This chain joins TRBV28 and TRBJ2-1; D not certain. The CDR3 spans 12 residues. V lost 6 bases and J 8 bases, leaving 11 bases between the germline ends. CDR1 and CDR2 (germline): MDHEN, SYDVKM. This CDR3 reads CASSRSLHEQFF. The CDR3, as DNA: TGTGCCAGCAGCCGTTCCCTCCATGAGCAGTTCTTC.

This clone was counted between two and nine times. This chain links TRBV18 with TRBJ2-5, with 10 bases fitting TRBD2. The V and J ends lost 5 bases and 2 bases, in that order; junction bases with no gene match: 14. Germline values: CDR1 KGHSH, CDR2 LQKENI. This CDR3 is 18 amino acids long. DNA of the CDR3: TGTGCCAGCTCAAGGGGGCCTTCTAGCGGGAGTGATCAAGAGACCCAGTACTTC. Protein sequence: CASSRGPSSGSDQETQYF.

Written as DNA, the CDR3 is TGCAGCGTTGGCGGGACTTCCCATGGCGCAGATACGCAGTATTTT. As protein: CSVGGTSHGADTQYF. V usage is TRBV29-1 and J usage is TRBJ2-3; TRBD2 might be the D (6 bases). The ends were cut back, 4 bases at V and 4 bases at J, with 18 bases in the middle. Germline CDR1 SQVTM, CDR2 ANQGSEA. The CDR3 contains 15 residues.

V gene TRBV4-2 combines with J gene TRBJ2-7; D not certain. Germline V gene data show CDR1 as LGHNA and CDR2 as YNFKEQ. The CDR3 covers 12 residues. Trimming took 1 base from V and 3 from J, leaving 4 bases between them. CDR3 sequence (DNA): TGTGCCAGCAGCCAAGTTAACTACGAGCAGTACTTC. This gives the protein CASSQVNYEQYF.

The chain combines TRBV3-1 (or the pseudogene TRBV3-2) with TRBJ2-5, with a tentative D call TRBD2 (5 bases). The CDR3 is 18 amino acids. CDR1 is LGHDT, CDR2 YNNKEL, per germline (reference sequence). Trimming pared 3 bases from V and 5 bases from J, leaving 25 bases between. In nucleotides, the CDR3 is TGTGCCAGCAGCCACGCCGGACGGTTTGGGGAGTCGGGGGAGACCCAGTACTTC. Translation: CASSHAGRFGESGETQYF.

This chain connects TRBV9 to TRBJ1-2, with 10 bases fitting TRBD1. V gave up 3 bases and J gave up 7 bases; unmatched junction bases: 6. The CDR3 contains 14 residues. In germline, CDR1 is SGDLS, CDR2 YYNGEE. This chain's CDR3 is CASSGDRGRVGYTF. As DNA, the CDR3 is TGTGCCAGCAGCGGCGACAGGGGGCGGGTTGGCTACACCTTC.

Here the CDR3 DNA reads TGCGCCAGCAGCTTGGCCACAGGGTACAATGAGCAGTTCTTC. It is translated as CASSLATGYNEQFF. This chain uses TRBV5-1 with TRBJ2-1, with D perhaps matching TRBD1 (6 bases). Germline values: CDR1 SGHRS, CDR2 YFSETQ. The CDR3 sequence is 14 residues long. Trimming took off 0 bases at V and 4 bases at J, with 8 bases between the two ends.

The rearrangement joins TRBV12-5 to TRBJ2-1; D might be TRBD1 (5 bases). The germline V gene encodes CDR1 LGHNT and CDR2 FRNRAP. Deletions cut 6 bases from V and 2 bases from J, with 11 bases between. The CDR3 length is 14 residues. As DNA, the CDR3 is TGTGCTAGTGGGGACATTATCCCCTACAATGAGCAGTTCTTC. Encoded protein: CASGDIIPYNEQFF.

There are a few counts of this clone. The chain combines TRBV28 with TRBJ1-2; TRBD1 is a possible D gene (5 bases). The V and J ends lost 3 bases and 3 bases respectively, with 11 bases between them. This CDR3 is 14 amino acids long. CDR1 is MDHEN, CDR2 SYDVKM, per germline. The CDR3 here is CASSFFVRDYGYTF. The CDR3 DNA sequence: TGTGCCAGCAGTTTTTTCGTCAGGGACTATGGCTACACCTTC.

The J gene is TRBJ2-7, the V gene TRBV7-2; 9 bases are a match to TRBD2. Per the germline V gene, CDR1 is SGHTA and CDR2 is FQGNSA. This CDR3 region has 13 residues. V shed 5 bases and J 5 bases; nucleotides not matched to a gene: 4. The CDR3 DNA reads TGTGCCAGCAGCACCGGGACTAGCAACGAGCAGTACTTC. Translated: CASSTGTSNEQYF.

The V gene is TRBV27, the J gene TRBJ1-5; no clear D gene. CDR1 MNHEY and CDR2 SMNVEV come from the germline V gene (reference sequence). V lost 10 bases and J 5 bases, leaving 15 bases between the germline ends. The CDR3 sequence is 13 residues long. The CDR3 region is CATASGRDQPQHF. The CDR3, as DNA: TGTGCCACCGCGAGCGGGCGGGATCAGCCCCAGCATTTT.

The rearrangement links TRBV5-1 to TRBJ1-4; 7 bases align to TRBD1. This CDR3 contains 14 residues. Germline values: CDR1 SGHRS, CDR2 YFSETQ. V lost 4 bases and J lost 5; bases outside the gene matches: 5. The chain's CDR3 is CASSPGQRNEKLFF. The DNA of the CDR3 is TGCGCCAGCAGCCCGGGACAGCGAAATGAAAAACTGTTTTTT.

The rearrangement uses TRBV5-6 and TRBJ2-1, with 9 bases matching TRBD1. The CDR3 spans 14 residues. Germline V gene lookup returns CDR1 SGHDT and CDR2 YYEEEE. V lost 4 bases, J lost 6 bases, and 5 bases stayed unmatched. As DNA, the CDR3 is TGTGCCAGCAGCAACCGGGACAGGGTCAATGAGCAGTTCTTC. Its protein product is CASSNRDRVNEQFF.

This clone came up once. The CDR3 is CASREDRVFHGNTIYF. DNA of the CDR3: TGTGCCAGCAGAGAAGACAGGGTCTTTCATGGAAACACCATATATTTT. J is TRBJ1-3 and V is TRBV28; 7 nucleotides line up with TRBD1. The CDR3 is 16 residues long. V lost 6 bases, J lost 3 bases, and 11 bases stayed unmatched. The germline V gene has CDR1 MDHEN and CDR2 SYDVKM.

The V and J genes are TRBV28 and TRBJ1-2; D remains unclear. CDR1 MDHEN and CDR2 SYDVKM come from the germline V gene. The CDR3 totals 16 residues. V shed 5 bases and J shed 4 bases, with 20 bases lying between them. This CDR3 is CASSALEGRRFYGYTF. In DNA form, the CDR3 reads TGTGCCAGCAGTGCCCTTGAGGGCAGGAGATTCTATGGCTACACCTTC.

This chain uses TRBV2 with TRBJ1-1, with a weak D call TRBD1 (6 bases). This CDR3 spans 16 amino acids. V was trimmed by 11 bases and J by 0 bases, leaving 22 bases between them. Germline V lookup: CDR1 SNHLY, CDR2 FYNNEI. The DNA of the CDR3 is TGTGCCGGCTTGACAGGCCCCGGGGAGATGAACACTGAAGCTTTCTTT. Translating gives CAGLTGPGEMNTEAFF.

The chain combines TRBV25-1 with TRBJ1-2; a weak D match, TRBD1 (5 bases). From germline, CDR1 is MGHDK and CDR2 SYGVNS. The CDR3 runs 14 residues. Trimming left V 2 bases short and J 4 bases short, with 11 bases between. CDR3 DNA sequence: TGTGCCAGCAGTGAAGGAGGGGTATCCTATGGCTACACCTTC. Translation: CASSEGGVSYGYTF.

The chain combines TRBV29-1 with TRBJ2-7; D is tentatively TRBD1 or TRBD2 (5 bases each). The CDR3 is made up of 11 amino acids. V was cut by 7 bases and J by 6 bases, with 13 bases left in between. Germline-derived CDR1 and CDR2 are SQVTM and ANQGSEA. The CDR3 bases are TGCAGCGCAGGGCGCCGGGGCGAGCAGTACTTC. Translating gives CSAGRRGEQYF.